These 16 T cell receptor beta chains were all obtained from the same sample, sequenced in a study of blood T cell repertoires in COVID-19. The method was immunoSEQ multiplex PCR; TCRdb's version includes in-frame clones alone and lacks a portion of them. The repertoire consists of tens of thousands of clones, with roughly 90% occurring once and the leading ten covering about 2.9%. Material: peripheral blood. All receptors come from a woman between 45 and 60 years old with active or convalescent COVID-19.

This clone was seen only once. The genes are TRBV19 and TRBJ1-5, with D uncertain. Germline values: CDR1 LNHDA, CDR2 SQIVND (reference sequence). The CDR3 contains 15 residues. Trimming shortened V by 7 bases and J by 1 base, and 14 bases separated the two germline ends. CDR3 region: CASNRQWRSNQPQHF. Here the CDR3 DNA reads TGTGCCAGTAACCGACAATGGAGGAGCAATCAGCCCCAGCATTTT.

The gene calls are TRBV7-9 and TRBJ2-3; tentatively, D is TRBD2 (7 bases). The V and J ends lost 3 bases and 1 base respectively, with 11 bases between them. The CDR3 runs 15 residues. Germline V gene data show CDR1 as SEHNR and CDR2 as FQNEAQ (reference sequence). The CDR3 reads CASSFAGGRTDTQYF. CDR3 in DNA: TGTGCCAGCAGCTTTGCCGGGGGGCGCACAGATACGCAGTATTTT.

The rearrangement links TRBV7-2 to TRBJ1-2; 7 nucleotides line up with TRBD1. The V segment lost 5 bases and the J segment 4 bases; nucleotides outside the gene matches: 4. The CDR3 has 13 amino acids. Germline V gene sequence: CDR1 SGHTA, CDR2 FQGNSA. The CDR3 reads CASSPDRSYGYTF. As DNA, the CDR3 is TGTGCCAGCAGCCCGGACAGGAGCTATGGCTACACCTTC.

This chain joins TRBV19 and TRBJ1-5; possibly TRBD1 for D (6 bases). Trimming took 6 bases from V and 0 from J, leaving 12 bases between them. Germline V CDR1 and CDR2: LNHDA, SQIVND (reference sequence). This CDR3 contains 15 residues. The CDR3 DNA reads TGTGCCAGTAGCTCGACAGGTTATAGCAATCAGCCCCAGCATTTT. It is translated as CASSSTGYSNQPQHF.

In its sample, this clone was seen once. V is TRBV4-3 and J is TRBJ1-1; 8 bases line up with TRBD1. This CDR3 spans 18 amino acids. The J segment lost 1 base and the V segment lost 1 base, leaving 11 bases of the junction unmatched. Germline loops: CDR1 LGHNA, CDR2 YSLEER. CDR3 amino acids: CASSQANSGQVRNTEAFF. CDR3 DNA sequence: TGCGCCAGCAGCCAAGCTAACTCGGGACAGGTTCGGAACACTGAAGCTTTCTTT.

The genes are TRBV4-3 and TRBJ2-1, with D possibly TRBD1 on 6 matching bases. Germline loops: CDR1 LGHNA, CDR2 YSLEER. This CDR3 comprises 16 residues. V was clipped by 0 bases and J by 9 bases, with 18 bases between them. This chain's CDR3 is CASSQEPLDRGSEQFF. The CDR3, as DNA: TGCGCCAGCAGCCAAGAACCCCTGGACAGAGGAAGTGAGCAGTTCTTC.

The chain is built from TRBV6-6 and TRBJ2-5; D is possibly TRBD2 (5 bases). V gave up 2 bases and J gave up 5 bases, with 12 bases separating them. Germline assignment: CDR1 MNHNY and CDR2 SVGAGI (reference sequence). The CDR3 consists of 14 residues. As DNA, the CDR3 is TGTGCCAGCAGTTACGGCGGGCCCGGGGAGACCCAGTACTTC. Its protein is CASSYGGPGETQYF.

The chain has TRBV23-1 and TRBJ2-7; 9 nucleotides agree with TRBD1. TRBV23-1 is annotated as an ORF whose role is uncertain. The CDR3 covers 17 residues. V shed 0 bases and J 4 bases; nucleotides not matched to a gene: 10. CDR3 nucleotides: TGCGCCAGCAGTCAATCAGGACAGGGGAGTTCCCAGTACGAGCAGTACTTC. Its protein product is CASSQSGQGSSQYEQYF.

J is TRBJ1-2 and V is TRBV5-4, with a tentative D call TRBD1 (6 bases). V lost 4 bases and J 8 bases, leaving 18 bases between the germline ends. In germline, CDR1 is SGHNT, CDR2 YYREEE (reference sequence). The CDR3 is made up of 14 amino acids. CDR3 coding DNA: TGTGCCAGCAGCCTCGAACAGGGCTGGGGAGGCTACACCTTC. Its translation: CASSLEQGWGGYTF.

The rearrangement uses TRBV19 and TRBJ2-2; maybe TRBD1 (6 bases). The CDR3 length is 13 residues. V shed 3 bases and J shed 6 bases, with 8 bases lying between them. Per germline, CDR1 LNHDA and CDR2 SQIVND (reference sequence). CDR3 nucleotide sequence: TGTGCCAGTAGTATGACAGGATCCGGGGAGCTGTTTTTT. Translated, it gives CASSMTGSGELFF.

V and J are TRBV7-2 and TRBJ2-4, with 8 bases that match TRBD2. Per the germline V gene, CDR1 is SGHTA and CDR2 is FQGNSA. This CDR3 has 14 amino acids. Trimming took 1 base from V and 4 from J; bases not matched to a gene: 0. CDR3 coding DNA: TGTGCCAGCAGCTTAGTAGCGGGGAAAAACATTCAGTACTTC. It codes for CASSLVAGKNIQYF.

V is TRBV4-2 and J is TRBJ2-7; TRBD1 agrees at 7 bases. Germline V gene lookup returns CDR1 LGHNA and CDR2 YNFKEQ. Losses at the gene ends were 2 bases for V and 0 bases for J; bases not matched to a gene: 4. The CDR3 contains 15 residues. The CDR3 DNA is TGTGCCAGCAGCCAAAACCGGGACAGCTCCTACGAGCAGTACTTC. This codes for CASSQNRDSSYEQYF.

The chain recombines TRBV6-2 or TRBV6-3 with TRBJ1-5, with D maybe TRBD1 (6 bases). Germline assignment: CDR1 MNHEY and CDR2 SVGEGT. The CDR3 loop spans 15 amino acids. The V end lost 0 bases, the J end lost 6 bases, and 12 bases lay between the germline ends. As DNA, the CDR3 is TGTGCCAGCAGTTACTCTGGGGGGGCTGGTCAGCCCCAGCATTTT. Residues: CASSYSGGAGQPQHF.

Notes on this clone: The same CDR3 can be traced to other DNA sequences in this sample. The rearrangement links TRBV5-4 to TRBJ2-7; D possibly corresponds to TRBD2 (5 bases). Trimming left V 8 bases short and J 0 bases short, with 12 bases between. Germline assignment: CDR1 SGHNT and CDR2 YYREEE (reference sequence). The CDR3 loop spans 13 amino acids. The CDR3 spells CASRTGNSYEQYF. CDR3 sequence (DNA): TGTGCCAGTCGGACGGGGAACTCCTACGAGCAGTACTTC.

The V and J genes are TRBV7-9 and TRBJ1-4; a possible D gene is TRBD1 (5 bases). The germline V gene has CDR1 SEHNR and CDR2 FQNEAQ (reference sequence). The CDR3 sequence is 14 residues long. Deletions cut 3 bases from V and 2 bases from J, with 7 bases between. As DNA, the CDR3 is TGTGCCAGCAGCTTGGACACGACTAATGAAAAACTGTTTTTT. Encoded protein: CASSLDTTNEKLFF.

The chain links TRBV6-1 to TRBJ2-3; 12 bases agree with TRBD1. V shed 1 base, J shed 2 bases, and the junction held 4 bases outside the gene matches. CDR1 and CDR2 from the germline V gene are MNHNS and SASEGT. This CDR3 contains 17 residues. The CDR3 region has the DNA TGTGCCAGCAGTGAAGAGGGACAGGGGGCCTACACAGATACGCAGTATTTT. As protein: CASSEEGQGAYTDTQYF.